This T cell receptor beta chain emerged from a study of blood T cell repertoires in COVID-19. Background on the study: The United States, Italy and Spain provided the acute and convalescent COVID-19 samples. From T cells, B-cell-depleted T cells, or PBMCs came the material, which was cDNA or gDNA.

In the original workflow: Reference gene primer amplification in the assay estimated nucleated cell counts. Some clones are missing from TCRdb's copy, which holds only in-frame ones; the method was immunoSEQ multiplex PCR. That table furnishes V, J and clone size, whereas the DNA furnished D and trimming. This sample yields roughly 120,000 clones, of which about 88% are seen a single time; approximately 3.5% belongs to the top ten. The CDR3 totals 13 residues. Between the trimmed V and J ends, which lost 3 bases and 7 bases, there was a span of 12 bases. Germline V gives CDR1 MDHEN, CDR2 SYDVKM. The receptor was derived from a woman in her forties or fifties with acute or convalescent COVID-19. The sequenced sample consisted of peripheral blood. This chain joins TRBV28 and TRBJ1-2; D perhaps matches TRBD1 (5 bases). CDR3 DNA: TGTGCCAGCAGTTTTAATCAGGGCTCTGGCTACACCTTC. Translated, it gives CASSFNQGSGYTF.